This T cell receptor (beta chain) is from a study of T-cell reconstitution after alpha-beta-depleted transplantation in children. Study-wide results and limits: Hyperexpanded clones declined; after one year, newly produced T cells mostly supplied diversity. Several hundred rapidly expanded clones from non-depleted graft cells reportedly supplied alpha-beta T cells about two months post-transplant.

The table lists this clonotype with many counts. Its specificity is unknown. Germline V CDR1 and CDR2: MNHEY, SVGAGI. The CDR3 has 15 residues. The V end lost 0 bases, the J end lost 2 bases, and 11 bases lay between the germline ends. During its preparation, the TCRbeta library received unique molecular identifiers. TCRdb reanalysed the PCR reads using MiXCR and keeps one entry per CDR3 protein. The repertoire includes a few hundred thousand distinct CDR3 sequences, roughly 26% of them detected once, and around 2.5% sits in the top ten. This TCR was sampled from a girl aged 2 to 9 with Fanconi anemia, due to receive a stem cell transplant. Source: PBMCs, taken before TCRalphabeta/CD19-depleted stem cell transplant. This chain joins TRBV6-5 and TRBJ2-7; D unresolved. The CDR3 here is CASSYSSPPTYEQYF. The DNA for the CDR3 is TGTGCCAGCAGTTACTCGTCCCCTCCCACCTACGAGCAGTACTTC.